This T cell receptor (beta chain) stems from a study of blood T cells in healthy people across ages. Notes on the study in general: The recorded TCR beta diversity per million T cells decreased in a roughly linear manner with age.

This clonotype was seen more than once but under ten times. The antigen is undetermined. This CDR3 is built from 16 residues. The ends lost 4 bases at V and 0 bases at J; junction bases unmatched: 3. Germline loops: CDR1 WNHNN, CDR2 SYGVQD (reference sequence). A second PCR, run for roughly 7 to 11 cycles, used a sample-barcoded 5' primer plus a J-beta primer mix. TCRdb itself ran the 5' RACE reads through MiXCR, one entry per CDR3 protein. Of some 320,000 distinct CDR3 sequences listed, around 27% were seen once; the top ten hold 25% to 30%. The origin of this receptor is a woman in her 70s in good health. Sequencing was done on a sample of blood. The chain uses TRBV10-1 and TRBJ2-2, with 9 bases aligning to TRBD2. The CDR3 DNA is TGCGCCAGCAGTGTTCTAGCGGGACCGAACACCGGGGAGCTGTTTTTT. Translating it yields CASSVLAGPNTGELFF.